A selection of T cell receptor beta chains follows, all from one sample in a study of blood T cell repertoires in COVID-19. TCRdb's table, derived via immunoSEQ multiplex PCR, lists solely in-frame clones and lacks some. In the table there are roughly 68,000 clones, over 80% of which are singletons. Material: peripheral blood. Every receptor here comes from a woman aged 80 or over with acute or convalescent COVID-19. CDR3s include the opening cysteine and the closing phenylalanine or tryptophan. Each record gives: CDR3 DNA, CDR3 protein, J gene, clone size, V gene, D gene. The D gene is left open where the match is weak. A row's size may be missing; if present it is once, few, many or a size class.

cdr3_nt: TGTGCCAGCAGCCCCGGACAGAATAAAAACATTCAGTACTTC; cdr3_aa: CASSPGQNKNIQYF; j_call: TRBJ2-4; clone_size: -; v_call: TRBV3-1/TRBV3-2; d_call: -
cdr3_nt: TGCGCCAGCAGCCCCCGGACTAGAGGGGAGACCCAGTACTTC; cdr3_aa: CASSPRTRGETQYF; j_call: TRBJ2-5; clone_size: -; v_call: TRBV4-1; d_call: TRBD2
cdr3_nt: TGTGCCGGCAGCCCAGGACAGAACACTGAAGCTTTCTTT; cdr3_aa: CAGSPGQNTEAFF; j_call: TRBJ1-1; clone_size: -; v_call: TRBV11-3; d_call: -
cdr3_nt: TGCACCATAAATCACGGACAGGCTTCTAACTATGGCTACACCTTC; cdr3_aa: CTINHGQASNYGYTF; j_call: TRBJ1-2; clone_size: -; v_call: TRBV29-1; d_call: TRBD1
cdr3_nt: TGCGCCAGCAGCCTAGCGGGACTCGGGAATGAGCAGTTCTTC; cdr3_aa: CASSLAGLGNEQFF; j_call: TRBJ2-1; clone_size: -; v_call: TRBV5-1; d_call: TRBD2
cdr3_nt: TGTGCCACTGGGGGAGGAGTAGTGTCTGGAAACACCATATATTTT; cdr3_aa: CATGGGVVSGNTIYF; j_call: TRBJ1-3; clone_size: -; v_call: TRBV15; d_call: -
cdr3_nt: TGTGCCAGCAGTGAGGGTCTTGGCAGGGGCTATGGCTACACCTTC; cdr3_aa: CASSEGLGRGYGYTF; j_call: TRBJ1-2; clone_size: -; v_call: TRBV2; d_call: -
cdr3_nt: TGTGCCAGCTCACAACCGGGACAGGGCTACGAGCAGTACTTC; cdr3_aa: CASSQPGQGYEQYF; j_call: TRBJ2-7; clone_size: -; v_call: TRBV18; d_call: TRBD1
cdr3_nt: TGTGCCAGCAGCTCAGGGGGCTGGGGCACCGGGGAGCTGTTTTTT; cdr3_aa: CASSSGGWGTGELFF; j_call: TRBJ2-2; clone_size: -; v_call: TRBV7-9; d_call: TRBD1
cdr3_nt: TGTGCCACCAGCAGAGGGACAGGGGCCAACTATGGCTACACCTTC; cdr3_aa: CATSRGTGANYGYTF; j_call: TRBJ1-2; clone_size: -; v_call: TRBV15; d_call: TRBD1
cdr3_nt: TGTGCCAGCAGTGAAATACCGAGGGCTCGGCAGCCCCAGCATTTT; cdr3_aa: CASSEIPRARQPQHF; j_call: TRBJ1-5; clone_size: -; v_call: TRBV2; d_call: -
cdr3_nt: TGTGCCAGCAGTTACGGGGAAAGGGGAAACACTGAAGCTTTCTTT; cdr3_aa: CASSYGERGNTEAFF; j_call: TRBJ1-1; clone_size: -; v_call: TRBV6-5; d_call: -
cdr3_nt: TGTGCCAGTAGTTCCACGGACAGGGGCAAGTTTAGCAATCAGCCCCAGCATTTT; cdr3_aa: CASSSTDRGKFSNQPQHF; j_call: TRBJ1-5; clone_size: -; v_call: TRBV19; d_call: TRBD1
cdr3_nt: TGTGCCACCAGTGACCGGACTATTGGGGAGCAGTACTTC; cdr3_aa: CATSDRTIGEQYF; j_call: TRBJ2-7; clone_size: -; v_call: TRBV24-1; d_call: -
cdr3_nt: TGTGCCAGCAGCCGAATTAGGGGGTCGGGGCCCCACGAGCAGTACTTC; cdr3_aa: CASSRIRGSGPHEQYF; j_call: TRBJ2-7; clone_size: many; v_call: TRBV11-2; d_call: -
cdr3_nt: TGTGCCAGTAGTATCGGGGTCGCCAGCAAGTCCTCTGGAAACACCATATATTTT; cdr3_aa: CASSIGVASKSSGNTIYF; j_call: TRBJ1-3; clone_size: -; v_call: TRBV19; d_call: -